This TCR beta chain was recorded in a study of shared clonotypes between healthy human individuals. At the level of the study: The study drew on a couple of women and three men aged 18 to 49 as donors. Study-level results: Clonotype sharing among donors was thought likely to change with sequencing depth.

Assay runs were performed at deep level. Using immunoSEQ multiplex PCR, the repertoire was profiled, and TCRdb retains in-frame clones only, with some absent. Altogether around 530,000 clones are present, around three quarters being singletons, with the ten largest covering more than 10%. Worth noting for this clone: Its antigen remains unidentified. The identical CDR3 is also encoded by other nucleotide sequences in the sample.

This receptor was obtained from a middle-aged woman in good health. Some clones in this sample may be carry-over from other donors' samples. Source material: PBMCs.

The CDR3 coding sequence is TGTGCCAGCAGCTTAGGCCAGACGAACACTGAAGCTTTCTTT. This codes for CASSLGQTNTEAFF. The chain recombines TRBV7-9 with TRBJ1-1; D not resolved. This CDR3 contains 14 residues. Germline-derived CDR1 and CDR2 are SEHNR and FQNEAQ (reference sequence). V was cut by 1 base and J by 1 base, with 7 bases left in between.